This entry lists 27 T cell receptor beta chains sequenced from one sample in a study of technical replicates of blood from several donors (dated by TCRdb to 2016 to 2017). The library was produced with the immunoSEQ multiplex PCR assay. TCRdb's version of the immuneACCESS table is confined to in-frame rearrangements and falls short of the full clone set. An unresolved V gene accounts for under half of the shortfall where checked; the remainder is of unknown origin. The sample includes approximately 79,000 clones, with roughly nine tenths observed a single time. The biggest ten clones account for about 0.39% of the sample. Sequences were obtained from T cells isolated from PBMCs. These receptors were taken from a human donor in good health.

V usage is TRBV7-2 and J usage is TRBJ2-7; 7 bases agree with TRBD1. CDR3 length: 16 amino acids. The germline V gene has CDR1 SGHTA and CDR2 FQGNSA. The ends lost 8 bases at V and 2 bases at J; junction bases unmatched: 15. CDR3 bases: TGTGCCAGCGGGGTGAGGGACAGACTGTCCACCTACGAGCAGTACTTC. Its protein is CASGVRDRLSTYEQYF.

This rearrangement joins TRBV19 to TRBJ1-1; 11 positions match TRBD1. In germline, CDR1 is LNHDA, CDR2 SQIVND (reference sequence). V was pared by 10 bases and J by 5 bases, with 18 bases of the junction left unmatched. CDR3 length: 17 amino acids. CDR3 sequence (DNA): TGTGCCACCGCTCTCTCCGGGACAGGGGGTTCGGGAACTGAAGCTTTCTTT. This translates into CATALSGTGGSGTEAFF. Full variable domain (remainder filled in from reference TRBV19 and TRBJ1-1): DGGITQSPKYLFRKEGQNVTLSCEQNLNHDAMYWYRQDPGQGLRLIYYSQIVNDFQKGDIAEGYSVSREKKESFPLTVTSAQKNPTAFYLCATALSGTGGSGTEAFFGQGTRLTVV.

The CDR3 is CASSVRQVHTEAFF. DNA for the CDR3: TGTGCCAGCAGCGTCCGACAGGTCCACACTGAAGCTTTCTTT. The V gene is TRBV9, the J gene TRBJ1-1; a possible D gene is TRBD1 (6 bases). Germline V gives CDR1 SGDLS, CDR2 YYNGEE. V dropped 2 bases and J dropped 3 bases, with 11 bases sitting between them. The CDR3 consists of 14 residues.

The chain employs TRBV25-1 and TRBJ2-3; D is unresolved. This CDR3 spans 13 amino acids. V gave up 1 base and J gave up 6 bases, with 8 bases separating them. The germline V gene encodes CDR1 MGHDK and CDR2 SYGVNS. CDR3 amino acids: CASSEFLSDTQYF. Written as DNA, the CDR3 is TGTGCCAGCAGTGAATTTCTTTCGGATACGCAGTATTTT.

CDR3 in amino acids: CASSLEGEGNTEAFF. CDR3 sequence (DNA): TGCGCCAGCAGCTTGGAGGGGGAGGGGAACACTGAAGCTTTCTTT. This chain uses TRBV5-1 with TRBJ1-1, with a tentative D call TRBD1 (6 bases). Germline values: CDR1 SGHRS, CDR2 YFSETQ. The CDR3 length is 15 residues. Trimming removed 0 bases at V and 1 base at J, with 10 bases between.

The rearrangement joins TRBV28 to TRBJ2-7; the D gene is possibly TRBD1 (5 bases). CDR3 length: 12 amino acids. The germline gives CDR1 MDHEN, CDR2 SYDVKM. V shed 3 bases and J shed 5 bases, with 8 bases lying between them. CDR3 sequence reads: CASSFLGDEQYF. DNA for the CDR3: TGTGCCAGCAGTTTCTTAGGGGACGAGCAGTACTTC.

The chain couples TRBV25-1 to TRBJ1-5; D remains unclear. Deletions cut 1 base from V and 0 bases from J, with 7 bases between. The germline gives CDR1 MGHDK, CDR2 SYGVNS. This CDR3 spans 15 amino acids. The DNA of the CDR3 is TGTGCCAGCAGTGAATCCGCGGTTAGCAATCAGCCCCAGCATTTT. Translating gives CASSESAVSNQPQHF.

This clone has a single count. The chain is built from TRBV5-1 and TRBJ2-7, with a weak D call TRBD1 (6 bases). CDR3 size: 13 residues. Germline lookup yields CDR1 SGHRS and CDR2 YFSETQ. The ends were cut back, 8 bases at V and 5 bases at J, with 17 bases in the middle. Written as DNA, the CDR3 is TGCGCCAGTCGCCTACAGGGAATCCACGAGCAGTACTTC. It specifies CASRLQGIHEQYF.

The CDR3 region has the DNA TGTGCCAGCAGCCCTGAAGGAGCTGGGGCCAACGTCCTGACTTTC. Its protein product is CASSPEGAGANVLTF. The V call is TRBV6-5, the J call TRBJ2-6; D uncertain. The CDR3 sequence is 15 residues long. Deletions cut 6 bases from V and 2 bases from J, with 11 bases between. Germline CDR1 and CDR2: MNHEY and SVGAGI.

V and J are TRBV5-5 and TRBJ1-5; 8 nucleotides match TRBD1. The CDR3 contains 14 residues. The V gene's germline CDR1 is SGHKS and CDR2 YYEKEE (reference sequence). Losses at the gene ends were 4 bases for V and 2 bases for J; bases not matched to a gene: 2. The CDR3 loop is CASSTTGGNQPQHF. The CDR3 nucleotides read TGTGCCAGCAGCACGACAGGGGGCAATCAGCCCCAGCATTTT.

The rearrangement links TRBV5-8 to TRBJ1-5, with 7 bases identical to TRBD1. Per the germline V gene, CDR1 is SGHTS and CDR2 is YDEGEE. This CDR3 is 14 amino acids long. V was pared by 4 bases and J by 6 bases, with 7 bases of the junction left unmatched. The CDR3 DNA reads as TGTGCCAGCAGCCTTGGACAGGAGAGTCAGCCCCAGCATTTT. It specifies CASSLGQESQPQHF.

The chain uses TRBV5-1 and TRBJ2-7; 9 bases agree with TRBD1. Germline V lookup: CDR1 SGHRS, CDR2 YFSETQ. V shed 4 bases and J 1 base; nucleotides not matched to a gene: 3. This CDR3 contains 14 residues. CDR3 amino acids: CASSEGTGSYEQYF. CDR3 bases: TGCGCCAGCAGCGAAGGGACAGGGTCCTACGAGCAGTACTTC. The entire variable domain, with the rest obtained from reference TRBV5-1 and TRBJ2-7, is as follows: KAGVTQTPRYLIKTRGQQVTLSCSPISGHRSVSWYQQTPGQGLQFLFEYFSETQRNKGNFPGRFSGRQFSNSRSEMNVSTLELGDSALYLCASSEGTGSYEQYFGPGTRLTVT.

This sequence joins TRBV10-2 and TRBJ1-2; 8 bases align to TRBD1. The germline V gene encodes CDR1 WSHSY and CDR2 SAAADI. This CDR3 region has 16 residues. Trimming took 4 bases from V and 0 from J; bases not matched to a gene: 7. This CDR3 reads CASSGTGNGANYGYTF. The CDR3 DNA reads as TGCGCCAGCAGTGGGACAGGGAATGGGGCTAACTATGGCTACACCTTC.

This clone has only one observation. This chain uses TRBV19 with TRBJ1-5; 10 bases align to TRBD1. Germline CDR1 and CDR2: LNHDA and SQIVND (reference sequence). V trimming: 4 bases; J trimming: 6 bases; junction bases outside the gene matches: 6. The CDR3 totals 15 residues. CDR3: CASSTNGQGVQPQHF. The CDR3 DNA sequence: TGTGCCAGTAGTACCAACGGACAGGGGGTTCAGCCCCAGCATTTT.

In this sample, this clone turned up a few times. The rearrangement joins TRBV9 to TRBJ1-1; TRBD1 might be the D (5 bases). CDR1 and CDR2 from the germline V gene are SGDLS and YYNGEE. CDR3 length equals 14 residues. V lost 2 bases and J lost 1, with 9 bases in between. The chain's CDR3 is CASSVGGRNTEAFF. DNA for the CDR3: TGTGCCAGCAGCGTCGGGGGGAGGAACACTGAAGCTTTCTTT.

V and J are TRBV10-2 and TRBJ2-4; TRBD2 agrees at 7 bases. CDR3 length equals 16 residues. Per the germline V gene, CDR1 is WSHSY and CDR2 is SAAADI. The J segment lost 0 bases and the V segment lost 5 bases, leaving 7 bases of the junction unmatched. The CDR3: CASSLGLAVAKNIQYF. CDR3 DNA: TGCGCCAGCAGTCTAGGCCTAGCGGTAGCCAAAAACATTCAGTACTTC.

The chain uses TRBV4-3 and TRBJ2-1, with TRBD2 matching over 12 bases. There are 17 residues in the CDR3. CDR1 and CDR2 from the germline V gene are LGHNA and YSLEER. V gave up 2 bases and J gave up 5 bases; unmatched junction bases: 7. The CDR3 DNA follows: TGCGCCAGCAGCCAAATATTCGGACTAGCGGGAAACAATGAGCAGTTCTTC. Translated, it gives CASSQIFGLAGNNEQFF.

The chain links TRBV4-3 to TRBJ2-1; TRBD2 matches at 12 bases. V gave up 1 base and J gave up 9 bases; unmatched junction bases: 4. CDR1 is LGHNA and CDR2 is YSLEER in the germline V gene. CDR3 length: 15 residues. CDR3 sequence reads: CASSQGTSGISEQFF. The CDR3, as DNA: TGCGCCAGCAGCCAAGGGACTAGCGGGATAAGTGAGCAGTTCTTC.

This sequence joins TRBV5-1 and TRBJ1-4, with TRBD1 matching over 11 bases. This CDR3 is built from 15 residues. Germline assignment: CDR1 SGHRS and CDR2 YFSETQ. J gave up 14 bases and V 4 bases, and 13 bases lay outside the gene matches. DNA for the CDR3: TGCGCCAGCAGCCTTTCCGGGACAGGGGGTTTTGGGCTGTTTTTT. Translation: CASSLSGTGGFGLFF.

The chain links TRBV9 to TRBJ2-1; 10 nucleotides align to TRBD2. The CDR3 is 16 residues long. V shed 1 base, J shed 5 bases, and the junction held 6 bases outside the gene matches. Germline V gene lookup returns CDR1 SGDLS and CDR2 YYNGEE. CDR3 sequence (DNA): TGTGCCAGCAGCGTATTATCCGGGACTAGCGACAATGAGCAGTTCTTC. It yields the protein CASSVLSGTSDNEQFF.

The CDR3 protein is CASSTSQVQQKLFF. The DNA for the CDR3 is TGTGCCAGCAGCACGTCACAGGTTCAACAAAAACTGTTTTTT. This sequence joins TRBV7-9 and TRBJ1-4, with D maybe TRBD1 (5 bases). This CDR3 is 14 amino acids long. The ends were cut back, 5 bases at V and 9 bases at J, with 16 bases in the middle. Per germline, CDR1 SEHNR and CDR2 FQNEAQ (reference sequence).

V is TRBV7-2 and J is TRBJ1-2; D perhaps matches TRBD1 (5 bases). V lost 2 bases and J 2 bases, leaving 6 bases between the germline ends. The CDR3 is 13 amino acids. Germline CDR1 is SGHTA and CDR2 is FQGNSA. In nucleotides, the CDR3 is TGTGCCAGCAGCTTAAAGGGGAACTATGGCTACACCTTC. It yields the protein CASSLKGNYGYTF.

The rearrangement uses TRBV6-5 and TRBJ2-7, with 12 nucleotides matching TRBD2. The germline V gene encodes CDR1 MNHEY and CDR2 SVGAGI. CDR3 length: 15 residues. With V trimmed by 5 bases and J by 2 bases, 4 bases remained unmatched. In nucleotides, the CDR3 is TGTGCCAGCAGTAACCTAGCGGGAGGGCCCTACGAGCAGTACTTC. It is translated as CASSNLAGGPYEQYF.

The V gene is TRBV28, the J gene TRBJ2-7; possible D gene TRBD2, 5 bases. The V gene lost 2 bases and the J gene lost 3 bases, with 5 bases spanning the gap. The V gene's germline CDR1 is MDHEN and CDR2 SYDVKM. The CDR3 length is 12 residues. For the CDR3, the DNA is TGTGCCAGCAGTTTAGAGGGCTACGAGCAGTACTTC. Translating gives CASSLEGYEQYF.

The rearrangement links TRBV7-7 to TRBJ1-2, with TRBD1 matching 7 bases. The germline V gene encodes CDR1 SSHAT and CDR2 FNYEAQ (reference sequence). The CDR3 has 13 residues. Germline trimming cut 5 bases from V and 4 bases from J; bases unmatched to any gene: 4. The CDR3 coding sequence is TGTGCCAGCAGCGCAGAGGGGGCCTATGGCTACACCTTC. Protein sequence: CASSAEGAYGYTF.

The chain is built from TRBV27 and TRBJ2-7; 10 bases map to TRBD2. The germline V gene has CDR1 MNHEY and CDR2 SMNVEV (reference sequence). Losses at the gene ends were 8 bases for V and 3 bases for J; bases not matched to a gene: 7. The CDR3 covers 14 residues. The CDR3: CASAIVAGGYEQYF. The DNA for the CDR3 is TGTGCCAGCGCAATCGTAGCGGGAGGCTACGAGCAGTACTTC.

This sequence joins TRBV13 and TRBJ1-3; tentative D call: TRBD1 (5 bases). The CDR3 totals 14 residues. Germline values: CDR1 PRHDT, CDR2 FYEKMQ (reference sequence). Between the trimmed V and J ends, which lost 6 bases and 5 bases, there was a span of 14 bases. Here the CDR3 DNA reads TGTGCCAGCAGTATCCGGGGGGGTAGAAACACCATATATTTT. It specifies CASSIRGGRNTIYF.